Each of the 21 T cell receptor beta chains below was sequenced from the same sample in a study of early T cells in non-severe SARS-CoV-2 infection. TCRdb called the 5' RACE reads again in MiXCR, with one record for every CDR3 protein. The sample consists of approximately 45,000 distinct CDR3 sequences, about 11% of them appearing once. The sequencing sample was made of whole blood. The receptors here all came from an adult who was a healthcare worker with PCR-confirmed SARS-CoV-2 infection or an uninfected control (not recorded which).

This clonotype was seen a handful of times. This chain uses TRBV7-3 with TRBJ2-5; D gene ambiguous. CDR3 size: 13 residues. Germline V gene sequence: CDR1 SGHTA, CDR2 FQGTGA. The ends were cut back, 3 bases at V and 0 bases at J, with 5 bases in the middle. CDR3 region: CASSFGYQETQYF. The CDR3 bases are TGTGCCAGCAGCTTCGGGTACCAAGAGACCCAGTACTTC.

CDR3 nucleotides: TGTGCCATCAGTGACGGAAGAGGGGAAGATACGCAGTATTTT. This sequence encodes CAISDGRGEDTQYF. The chain combines TRBV10-3 with TRBJ2-3; D is possibly TRBD1 or TRBD2 (5 bases each). Germline loops: CDR1 ENHRY, CDR2 SYGVKD. The ends were cut back, 3 bases at V and 5 bases at J, with 12 bases in the middle. The CDR3 consists of 14 residues.

The chain recombines TRBV2 with TRBJ2-1; D possibly corresponds to TRBD1 (6 bases). The germline V gene has CDR1 SNHLY and CDR2 FYNNEI. The V end was cut by 6 bases, the J end by 5 bases, with 17 bases between. This CDR3 is built from 15 residues. CDR3: CASRRFGTHNNEQFF. The CDR3 DNA reads TGTGCCAGCAGACGTTTCGGGACACACAACAATGAGCAGTTCTTC.

This chain uses TRBV24-1 with TRBJ2-1; the D is unclear. This CDR3 has 13 residues. V gave up 2 bases and J gave up 7 bases, with 8 bases separating them. The germline V gene has CDR1 KGHDR and CDR2 SFDVKD. The CDR3 nucleotides read TGTGCCACCAGTGATTCCGCCATGAATGAGCAGTTCTTC. Translation gives CATSDSAMNEQFF.

This clonotype showed up many times. V gene TRBV19 combines with J gene TRBJ1-2; TRBD1 matches 10 bases. Trimming took 0 bases from V and 7 from J; bases not matched to a gene: 11. The CDR3 has 17 amino acids. Germline lookup yields CDR1 LNHDA and CDR2 SQIVND (reference sequence). This CDR3 reads CASSIDLGTGVRSGYTF. The CDR3 DNA follows: TGTGCCAGTAGTATAGATCTTGGGACAGGGGTTCGTAGTGGCTACACCTTC.

This clonotype was found many times. The gene calls are TRBV19 and TRBJ2-7; maybe TRBD1 (6 bases). CDR3 length: 12 residues. Germline V lookup: CDR1 LNHDA, CDR2 SQIVND (reference sequence). Trimming stripped 6 bases from V and 6 bases from J, with 12 bases between. The CDR3 loop is CASRQGIGEQYF. The CDR3 DNA follows: TGTGCCAGTAGACAGGGTATCGGCGAGCAGTACTTC.

In this sample, this clonotype turned up many times. The genes are TRBV6-2 or TRBV6-3 and TRBJ1-5; D not resolved. The ends were cut back, 8 bases at V and 0 bases at J, with 17 bases in the middle. This CDR3 is built from 16 residues. Per germline, CDR1 MNHEY and CDR2 SVGEGT. CDR3 nucleotide sequence: TGTGCCAGCTCTGGGATGAATACGTATAGCAATCAGCCCCAGCATTTT. Protein product: CASSGMNTYSNQPQHF.

This clonotype came up many times. This chain connects TRBV19 to TRBJ1-2; D is unclear. V was trimmed by 0 bases and J by 5 bases, leaving 19 bases between them. There are 17 residues in the CDR3. Germline assignment: CDR1 LNHDA and CDR2 SQIVND (reference sequence). The CDR3: CASSIDLTTGVTYGYTF. The DNA of the CDR3 is TGTGCCAGTAGTATAGATCTAACCACCGGGGTTACTTATGGCTACACCTTC.

The chain combines TRBV29-1 with TRBJ1-3; D is ambiguous. Germline values: CDR1 SQVTM, CDR2 ANQGSEA. The CDR3 has 14 amino acids. V lost 3 bases and J lost 3, with 12 bases in between. The CDR3 DNA follows: TGCAGCGTTGAGTCCGGCGGGGTTGGAAACACCATATATTTT. Residues: CSVESGGVGNTIYF.

This clonotype occurred many times. This chain uses TRBV4-2 with TRBJ2-3; unclear D gene. The CDR3 contains 14 residues. The V and J ends lost 0 bases and 0 bases respectively, with 4 bases between them. Germline V lookup: CDR1 LGHNA, CDR2 YNFKEQ. CDR3 loop: CASSQEASTDTQYF. The CDR3 bases are TGTGCCAGCAGCCAAGAGGCTAGCACAGATACGCAGTATTTT.

This clonotype was found a few times. The chain employs TRBV2 and TRBJ2-2; TRBD2 might be the D (5 bases). V gave up 2 bases and J gave up 1 base, with 14 bases separating them. CDR3 length: 17 residues. The germline V gene has CDR1 SNHLY and CDR2 FYNNEI. DNA for the CDR3: TGTGCCAGCAGTGAATACCGAGTCGCGGGGAACACCGGGGAGCTGTTTTTT. This sequence encodes CASSEYRVAGNTGELFF. The complete variable domain, with remaining parts taken from reference TRBV2 and TRBJ2-2, reads EPEVTQTPSHQVTQMGQEVILRCVPISNHLYFYWYRQILGQKVEFLVSFYNNEISEKSEIFDDQFSVERPDGSNFTLKIRSTKLEDSAMYFCASSEYRVAGNTGELFFGEGSRLTVL.

This clonotype was observed at least ten times. This chain links TRBV7-2 with TRBJ1-2, with D possibly being TRBD1 (5 bases). The ends were cut back, 5 bases at V and 0 bases at J, with 10 bases in the middle. The germline V gene has CDR1 SGHTA and CDR2 FQGNSA. The CDR3 is 14 residues long. The CDR3 loop reads CASSLQASNYGYTF. CDR3 in DNA: TGTGCCAGCAGCCTACAGGCCTCTAACTATGGCTACACCTTC.

Remarks on this clonotype: A much more abundant neighbour one base away suggests this may be a read error. Since the CDR3 does not end with the conserved phenylalanine or tryptophan, this likely comes from a read error. This chain's CDR3 is CASSVKADSEQYI. The CDR3 DNA reads as TGTGCCAGCAGCGTAAAGGCAGACTCCGAGCAGTACATC. The chain is built from TRBV7-2 and TRBJ2-7; unclear D gene. V was cut by 5 bases and J by 6 bases, with 14 bases left in between. The CDR3 is made up of 13 amino acids. From germline, CDR1 is SGHTA and CDR2 FQGNSA.

This clonotype was observed a few times. The chain couples TRBV27 to TRBJ2-6; D gene uncertain. Germline CDR1 MNHEY, CDR2 SMNVEV (reference sequence). V was clipped by 0 bases and J by 1 base, with 7 bases between them. This CDR3 region has 16 residues. The CDR3 loop reads CASSLSNPSGANVLTF. The CDR3 DNA sequence: TGTGCCAGCAGTTTATCGAATCCGTCTGGGGCCAACGTCCTGACTTTC. Supplemented by reference TRBV27 and TRBJ2-6, the full variable domain reads EAQVTQNPRYLITVTGKKLTVTCSQNMNHEYMSWYRQDPGLGLRQIYYSMNVEVTDKGDVPEGYKVSRKEKRNFPLILESPSPNQTSLYFCASSLSNPSGANVLTFGAGSRLTVL.

This clonotype was seen repeatedly, ten times or more. The rearrangement joins TRBV15 to TRBJ1-5, with a tentative D call TRBD1 (5 bases). The CDR3 sequence is 14 residues long. CDR1 is LNHNV and CDR2 is YYDKDF in the germline V gene (reference sequence). Trimming cost V 1 base and J 3 bases, with 7 bases left between them. The CDR3 protein is CATSRATVNQPQHF. As DNA, the CDR3 is TGTGCCACCAGCAGAGCGACAGTCAATCAGCCCCAGCATTTT.

The chain links TRBV20-1 to TRBJ2-7; TRBD2 might be the D (7 bases). The CDR3 is 13 amino acids. Germline loops: CDR1 DFQATT, CDR2 SNEGSKA (reference sequence). Trimming pared 1 base from V and 4 bases from J, leaving 11 bases between. CDR3 protein: CSARVEGGYEQYF. The CDR3 nucleotides read TGCAGTGCTAGAGTAGAGGGGGGGTACGAGCAGTACTTC.

This clonotype was counted a few times. The chain employs TRBV25-1 and TRBJ1-2; 7 nucleotides align to TRBD1. The CDR3 spans 13 residues. V dropped 4 bases and J dropped 5; count of bases not matched to a gene: 4. Germline V gene sequence: CDR1 MGHDK, CDR2 SYGVNS. This CDR3 reads CASSVPGGYGYTF. The CDR3 DNA reads as TGTGCCAGCAGTGTGCCAGGGGGTTATGGCTACACCTTC.

This clonotype was seen repeatedly, ten times or more. V and J are TRBV5-1 and TRBJ2-1; D uncertain. V was cut by 0 bases and J by 9 bases, with 16 bases left in between. The CDR3 contains 15 residues. Looked up from germline, CDR1 is SGHRS and CDR2 is YFSETQ. CDR3 DNA: TGCGCCAGCAGCTTGGTCAGCCGTTCGGACGTTGAGCAGTTCTTC. This translates into CASSLVSRSDVEQFF.

The rearrangement uses TRBV7-2 and TRBJ2-3, with D unclear. Per germline, CDR1 SGHTA and CDR2 FQGNSA. This CDR3 region has 13 residues. Trimming took 0 bases from V and 10 from J, leaving 11 bases between them. The CDR3 loop is CASSLASADPQYF. CDR3 nucleotide sequence: TGTGCCAGCAGCTTAGCGTCAGCAGACCCGCAGTATTTT.

The table lists this clonotype with a few counts. The chain uses TRBV6-5 and TRBJ2-2, with 7 nucleotides matching TRBD1. V lost 7 bases and J lost 7; bases outside the gene matches: 15. This CDR3 comprises 16 residues. Looked up from germline, CDR1 is MNHEY and CDR2 is SVGAGI. The CDR3 loop reads CASKGGLTGEIGELFF. In nucleotides, the CDR3 is TGTGCCAGCAAGGGCGGGCTCACAGGGGAAATCGGGGAGCTGTTTTTT.

Remarks on this clonotype: Just one base apart from a much larger clone, this may be a read error. The chain is built from TRBV9 and TRBJ1-5; a possible D gene is TRBD1 (6 bases). This CDR3 has 13 residues. V was clipped by 4 bases and J by 6 bases, with 11 bases between them. The germline gives CDR1 SGDLS, CDR2 YYNGEE. The CDR3 region has the DNA TGTGCCAGCAGCTCAGGGGACATTCAGCCCCAGCATTTT. This codes for CASSSGDIQPQHF.